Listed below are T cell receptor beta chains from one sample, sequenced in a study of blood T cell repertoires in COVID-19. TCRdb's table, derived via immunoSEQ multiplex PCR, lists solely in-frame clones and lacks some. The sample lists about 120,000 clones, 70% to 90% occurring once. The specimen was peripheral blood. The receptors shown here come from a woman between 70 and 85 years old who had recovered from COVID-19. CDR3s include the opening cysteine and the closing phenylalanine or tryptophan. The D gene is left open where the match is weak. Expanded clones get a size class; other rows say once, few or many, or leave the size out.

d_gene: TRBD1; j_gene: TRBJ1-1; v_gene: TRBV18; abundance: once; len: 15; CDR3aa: CASSSQTGQNTEAFF; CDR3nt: TGTGCCAGCTCAAGCCAGACAGGGCAGAACACTGAAGCTTTCTTT
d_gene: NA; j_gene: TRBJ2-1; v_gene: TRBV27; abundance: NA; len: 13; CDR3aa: CASSFGSGDEQFF; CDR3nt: TGTGCCAGCAGTTTCGGCTCGGGGGACGAGCAGTTCTTC
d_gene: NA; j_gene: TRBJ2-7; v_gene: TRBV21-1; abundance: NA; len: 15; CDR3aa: CASSPHRGLPYEQYF; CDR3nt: TGTGCCAGCAGCCCCCATCGGGGGTTACCCTACGAGCAGTACTTC
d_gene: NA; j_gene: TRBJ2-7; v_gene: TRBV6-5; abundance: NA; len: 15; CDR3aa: CASSYRGTPSYEQYF; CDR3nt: TGTGCCAGCAGTTACAGGGGGACACCTTCCTACGAGCAGTACTTC
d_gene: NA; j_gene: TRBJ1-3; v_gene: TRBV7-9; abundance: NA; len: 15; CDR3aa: CASSVGLNSGNTIYF; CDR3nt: TGTGCCAGCAGCGTCGGACTGAACTCTGGAAACACCATATATTTT
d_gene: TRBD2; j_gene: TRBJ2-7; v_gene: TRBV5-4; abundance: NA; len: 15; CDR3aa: CASSPGGGATYEQYF; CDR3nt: TGTGCCAGCTCCCCGGGAGGGGGGGCTACCTACGAGCAGTACTTC
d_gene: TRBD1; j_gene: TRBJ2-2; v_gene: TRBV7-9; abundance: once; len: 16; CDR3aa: CASSSRGTGSTGELFF; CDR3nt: TGTGCCAGCAGCTCTCGGGGGACAGGGAGCACCGGGGAGCTGTTTTTT
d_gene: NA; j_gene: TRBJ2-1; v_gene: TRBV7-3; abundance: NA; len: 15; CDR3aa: CASSLDGQRSNEQFF; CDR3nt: TGTGCCAGCAGCTTAGACGGACAGAGGTCCAATGAGCAGTTCTTC
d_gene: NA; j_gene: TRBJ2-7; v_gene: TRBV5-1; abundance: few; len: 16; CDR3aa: CASSLEGGRKNYEQYF; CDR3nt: TGCGCCAGCAGCTTGGAAGGGGGACGGAAGAACTACGAGCAGTACTTC
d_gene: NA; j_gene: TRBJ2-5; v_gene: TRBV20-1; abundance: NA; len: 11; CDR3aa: CSKPSWETQYF; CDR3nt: TGCAGCAAGCCATCATGGGAGACCCAGTACTTC
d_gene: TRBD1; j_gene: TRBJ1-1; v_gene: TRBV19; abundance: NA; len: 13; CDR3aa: CATREGAYTEAFF; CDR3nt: TGTGCCACCCGAGAGGGGGCATACACTGAAGCTTTCTTT
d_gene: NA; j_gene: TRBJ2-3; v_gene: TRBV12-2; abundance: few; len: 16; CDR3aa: CASRSSGRGRTDTQYF; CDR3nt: TGTGCAAGTCGCTCATCGGGCAGGGGTCGGACGGATACGCAGTATTTT
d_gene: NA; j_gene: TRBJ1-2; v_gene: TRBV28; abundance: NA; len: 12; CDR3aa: CASSRSGVGYTF; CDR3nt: TGTGCCAGCAGCCGTTCAGGGGTTGGCTACACCTTC
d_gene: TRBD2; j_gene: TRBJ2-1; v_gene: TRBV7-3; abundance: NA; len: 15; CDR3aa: CASSLQRGEANEQFF; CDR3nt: TGTGCCAGCAGCTTGCAGCGGGGGGAGGCTAATGAGCAGTTCTTC
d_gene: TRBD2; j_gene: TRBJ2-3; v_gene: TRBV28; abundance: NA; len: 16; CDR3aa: CASSLGLAGPTDTQYF; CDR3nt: TGTGCCAGCAGTCTCGGACTAGCGGGTCCCACAGATACGCAGTATTTT
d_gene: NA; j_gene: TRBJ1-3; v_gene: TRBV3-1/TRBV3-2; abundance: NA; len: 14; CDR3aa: CASTKRGMPPAIYF; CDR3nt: TGTGCCAGCACCAAACGGGGTATGCCCCCGGCCATATATTTT
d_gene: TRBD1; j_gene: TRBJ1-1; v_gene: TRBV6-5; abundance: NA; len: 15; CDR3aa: CASSPGTGPNTEAFF; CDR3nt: TGTGCCAGCAGTCCCGGGACAGGACCGAACACTGAAGCTTTCTTT
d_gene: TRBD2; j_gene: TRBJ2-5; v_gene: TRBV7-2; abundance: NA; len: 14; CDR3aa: CASTRTSVRETQYF; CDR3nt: TGTGCCAGCACCCGGACTAGTGTAAGAGAGACCCAGTACTTC
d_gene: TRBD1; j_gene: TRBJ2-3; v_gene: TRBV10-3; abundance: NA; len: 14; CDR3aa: CAIRTDRGPDTQYF; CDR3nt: TGTGCCATCAGGACTGACAGGGGGCCAGATACGCAGTATTTT
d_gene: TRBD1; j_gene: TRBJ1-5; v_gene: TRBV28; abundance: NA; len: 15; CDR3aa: CASSLRGTGKQPQHF; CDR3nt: TGTGCCAGCAGTTTAAGGGGGACAGGGAAACAGCCCCAGCATTTT
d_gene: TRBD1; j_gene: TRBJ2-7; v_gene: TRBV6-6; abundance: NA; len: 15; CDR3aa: CASSAPGQGSYEQYF; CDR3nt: TGTGCCAGCAGTGCTCCGGGACAGGGCTCCTACGAGCAGTACTTC
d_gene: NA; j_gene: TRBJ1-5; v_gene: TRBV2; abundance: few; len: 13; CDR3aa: CASSEQGTQPQHF; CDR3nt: TGTGCCAGCAGCGAACAGGGTACTCAGCCCCAGCATTTT
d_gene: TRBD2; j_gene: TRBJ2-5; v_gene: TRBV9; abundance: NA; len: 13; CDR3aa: CASSDGLAETQYF; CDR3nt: TGTGCCAGCAGCGATGGACTAGCGGAGACCCAGTACTTC